This T cell receptor beta chain was sequenced during a study of OX40 agonist ivuxolimab in advanced cancers. Sequenced by immunoSEQ multiplex PCR; TCRdb stores in-frame clones only, minus some. The sample consists of around 80,000 clones, less than 85% of them appearing once. The source is an adult with an advanced solid tumor such as melanoma, head and neck, liver or kidney cancer. Sequences were derived from CD4+ or CD8+ T cells sorted from blood, sampled in a trial of the OX40 agonist ivuxolimab.

The DNA of the CDR3 is TGTGCCACCAGCAGAGATCCGTCTTTCACAGATACGCAGTATTTT. This translates into CATSRDPSFTDTQYF. The rearrangement joins TRBV15 to TRBJ2-3, with D unresolved. Germline CDR1 LNHNV, CDR2 YYDKDF (reference sequence). V was clipped by 0 bases and J by 2 bases, with 9 bases between them. This CDR3 region has 15 residues.